This passage covers 3 T cell receptor beta chains from one sample sequenced in a study of shared T cell receptors in the human thymus. Assay: immunoSEQ multiplex PCR; the TCRdb copy retains only in-frame clones and omits some. Among some 400,000 clones listed, approximately 95% were seen once. The sample taken for sequencing was thymocytes. Receptors were obtained from a human donor.

The chain employs TRBV5-1 and TRBJ2-6; TRBD1 or TRBD2 may be the D gene (5 bases each). Trimming took 2 bases from V and 0 from J, leaving 24 bases between them. The germline V gene has CDR1 SGHRS and CDR2 YFSETQ. The CDR3 sequence is 21 residues long. The CDR3 sequence is CASSFGGSLRRPSSGANVLTF. The CDR3, as DNA: TGCGCCAGCAGCTTTGGGGGATCCCTTAGGCGCCCTAGCTCTGGGGCCAACGTCCTGACTTTC.

This clone is a singleton in its sample. This chain links TRBV13 with TRBJ2-4; 7 positions match TRBD1. The CDR3 loop spans 15 amino acids. Germline V lookup: CDR1 PRHDT, CDR2 FYEKMQ (reference sequence). V was pared by 6 bases and J by 3 bases, with 8 bases of the junction left unmatched. CDR3 protein: CASRYTGVGKNIQYF. The CDR3, as DNA: TGTGCCAGCAGATATACAGGGGTCGGCAAAAACATTCAGTACTTC. Drawing the rest from reference TRBV13 and TRBJ2-4, the complete variable domain is AAGVIQSPRHLIKEKRETATLKCYPIPRHDTVYWYQQGPGQDPQFLISFYEKMQSDKGSIPDRFSAQQFSDYHSELNMSSLELGDSALYFCASRYTGVGKNIQYFGAGTRLSVL.

J is TRBJ1-3 and V is TRBV2, with D possibly being TRBD1 (5 bases). This CDR3 comprises 14 residues. Between the trimmed V and J ends, which lost 3 bases and 8 bases, there was a span of 14 bases. Looked up from germline, CDR1 is SNHLY and CDR2 is FYNNEI. CDR3 sequence reads: CASSDGDRPDTIYF. As DNA, the CDR3 is TGTGCCAGCAGTGACGGTGACAGACCGGACACCATATATTTT.